This is a list of T cell receptor beta chains from one sample in a study of low-dose radiotherapy and immunotherapy resistance in tumors. A single record per CDR3 protein comes from TCRdb applying MiXCR to the reads. The profile shows approximately 52,000 distinct CDR3 sequences, approximately 33% of them singletons. This specimen was PBMCs, taken after low-dose radiotherapy plus immunotherapy. These receptors all come from a male donor with rectosigmoid adenocarcinoma. Both conserved end residues are part of each CDR3. The order of the fields is CDR3 protein, CDR3 DNA, V gene, clone size, D gene, J gene. D genes are given only for firm matches. Rows give clone size only sometimes, using once, few, many, or a class for an expanded clone.

CASSQDHRSNQPQHF TGCGCCAGCAGCCAAGATCACAGATCTAATCAGCCCCAGCATTTT TRBV4-3 many . TRBJ1-5
CASSLADRGSNSPLHF TGTGCCAGCAGCCTAGCTGACAGGGGAAGTAATTCACCCCTCCACTTT TRBV28 few TRBD1 TRBJ1-6
CASSPTAGAYNEQFF TGTGCCAGCAGCCCGACTGCAGGGGCCTACAATGAGCAGTTCTTC TRBV11-2 many . TRBJ2-1
CASSHTPEGLAGKNNEQFF TGCGCCAGCAGCCACACGCCAGAGGGGCTAGCGGGTAAAAACAATGAGCAGTTCTTC TRBV4-3 many TRBD2 TRBJ2-1
CASTIGDRKFTDTQYF TGTGCCAGCACCATTGGGGACAGGAAATTCACAGATACGCAGTATTTT TRBV11-2 . TRBD1 TRBJ2-3
CASSPQEENTEAFF TGCGCCAGCAGCCCCCAGGAAGAGAACACTGAAGCTTTCTTT TRBV4-1 . . TRBJ1-1
CASGPDRENYEQYF TGCGCCAGCGGGCCGGACAGGGAAAACTACGAGCAGTACTTC TRBV5-1 few TRBD1 TRBJ2-7
CALGTGHTDTQYF TGTGCCCTCGGGACAGGGCACACAGATACGCAGTATTTT TRBV28 . TRBD1 TRBJ2-3
CASSGVDRESTDTQYF TGTGCCAGCAGTGGTGTAGATAGAGAAAGCACAGATACGCAGTATTTT TRBV2 many . TRBJ2-3
CASSLAGHPGELFF TGTGCCAGCAGCTTAGCCGGACATCCCGGGGAGCTGTTTTTT TRBV7-2 many . TRBJ2-2
CASSDQNNEQFF TGTGCCAGCAGTGATCAGAACAATGAGCAGTTCTTC TRBV25-1 . . TRBJ2-1
CASSQAGQGDGYTF TGTGCCAGCAGCCAGGCGGGACAGGGAGATGGCTACACCTTC TRBV4-2 many TRBD1 TRBJ1-2
CASSWDYRSVNTQYF TGTGCCAGCAGCTGGGACTACCGGTCGGTAAATACGCAGTATTTT TRBV3-1 many TRBD2 TRBJ2-3
CASKRSEQYF TGTGCCAGCAAAAGGAGTGAGCAGTACTTC TRBV21-1 . . TRBJ2-7
CASSHSGPRETQYF TGTGCCAGCAGCCATTCAGGTCCGAGGGAGACCCAGTACTTC TRBV7-2 many . TRBJ2-5
CASSPQGGTEAFF TGCGCCAGCAGCCCTCAGGGGGGCACTGAAGCTTTCTTT TRBV5-1 . TRBD1 TRBJ1-1
CSVVGTRDRVYEQYF TGCAGCGTTGTGGGGACCCGGGACAGGGTCTACGAGCAGTACTTC TRBV29-1 few TRBD1 TRBJ2-7
CASSLEPWEQFF TGTGCCAGCAGCTTAGAACCATGGGAGCAGTTCTTC TRBV7-2 many . TRBJ2-1